What follows is one TCR beta chain and its context. Authors of the study amplified TCR beta CDR3 regions from RNA transcripts. The TCR CDR3 was amplified in a first-round RT-PCR using the HTBI primer set. MiXCR was run by TCRdb on the multiplex PCR reads, yielding one entry per CDR3 protein. The sample consists of around 300,000 distinct CDR3 sequences, approximately 21% of them appearing once. The data belong to a study of T cells in Graves' hyperthyroidism and ophthalmopathy. The sequenced material came from blood. The clonotype comes from a man younger than 40 with Graves' ophthalmopathy.

CDR3 bases: TGTGCCAGTACCCTTGGACTAGCGGAAGAGACCCAGTACTTC. This encodes CASTLGLAEETQYF. The chain recombines TRBV19 with TRBJ2-5; 10 bases line up with TRBD2. The germline V gene has CDR1 LNHDA and CDR2 SQIVND (reference sequence). The V segment lost 7 bases and the J segment 3 bases; nucleotides outside the gene matches: 5. This CDR3 contains 14 residues. Full variable domain (rest looked up from reference TRBV19 and TRBJ2-5): DGGITQSPKYLFRKEGQNVTLSCEQNLNHDAMYWYRQDPGQGLRLIYYSQIVNDFQKGDIAEGYSVSREKKESFPLTVTSAQKNPTAFYLCASTLGLAEETQYFGPGTRLLVL.